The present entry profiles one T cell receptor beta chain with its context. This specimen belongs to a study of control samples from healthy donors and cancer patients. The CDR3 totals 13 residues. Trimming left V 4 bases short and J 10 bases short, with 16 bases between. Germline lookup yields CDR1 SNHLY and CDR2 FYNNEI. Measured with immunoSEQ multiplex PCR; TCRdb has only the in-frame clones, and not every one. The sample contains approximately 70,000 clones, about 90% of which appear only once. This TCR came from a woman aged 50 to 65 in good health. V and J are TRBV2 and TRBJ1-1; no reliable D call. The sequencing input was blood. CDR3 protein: CASSVYGSGGAFF. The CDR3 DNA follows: TGTGCCAGCAGTGTATACGGGAGTGGAGGAGCTTTCTTT.